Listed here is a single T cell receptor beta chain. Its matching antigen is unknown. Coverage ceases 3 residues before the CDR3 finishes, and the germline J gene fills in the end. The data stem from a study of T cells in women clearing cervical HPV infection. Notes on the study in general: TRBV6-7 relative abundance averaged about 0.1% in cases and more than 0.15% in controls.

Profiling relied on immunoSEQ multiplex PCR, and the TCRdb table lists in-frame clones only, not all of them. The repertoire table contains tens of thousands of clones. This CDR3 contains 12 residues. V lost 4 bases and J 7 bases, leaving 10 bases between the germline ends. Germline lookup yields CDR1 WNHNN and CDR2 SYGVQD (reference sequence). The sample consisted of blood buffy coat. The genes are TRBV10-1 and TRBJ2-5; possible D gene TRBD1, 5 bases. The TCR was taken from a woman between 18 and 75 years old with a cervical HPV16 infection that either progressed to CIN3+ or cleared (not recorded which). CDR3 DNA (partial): TGCGCCAGCAGTGCTGAAAGGGGGACC. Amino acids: CASSAERGT. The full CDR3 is CASSAERGTQYF.